The 3 T cell receptor beta chains below all came from one sample that was sequenced in a study of T cells after posttransplantation cyclophosphamide. Some clones are missing from TCRdb's copy, which holds only in-frame ones; the method was immunoSEQ multiplex PCR. Recorded here are under 50,000 clones, none singletons. The sample consisted of PBMCs. Every receptor here comes from a woman in her forties or fifties in good health and a related stem cell transplant donor.

This clone was seen at least ten times. The chain carries TRBV19 and TRBJ1-6; 11 bases are a match to TRBD1. Germline V gene data show CDR1 as LNHDA and CDR2 as SQIVND (reference sequence). The CDR3 contains 14 residues. Trimming took 3 bases from V and 10 from J; bases not matched to a gene: 2. CDR3 nucleotide sequence: TGTGCCAGTAGTATCCGGGACAGGGGGTCACCCCTCCACTTT. Translating it yields CASSIRDRGSPLHF.

The table lists this clone with many counts. The chain employs TRBV19 and TRBJ2-3; the D is unclear. The germline CDR1 and CDR2 sequences are LNHDA and SQIVND (reference sequence). Between the trimmed V and J ends, which lost 3 bases and 8 bases, there was a span of 6 bases. CDR3 length: 11 residues. The CDR3 is CASSIGLTQYF. Here the CDR3 DNA reads TGTGCCAGTAGTATTGGGCTTACGCAGTATTTT.

This clone was seen at least ten times. The V gene is TRBV13, the J gene TRBJ2-1, with D maybe TRBD2 (5 bases). Trimming cost V 3 bases and J 2 bases, with 14 bases left between them. The CDR3 is 16 amino acids. Per the germline V gene, CDR1 is PRHDT and CDR2 is FYEKMQ (reference sequence). CDR3 bases: TGTGCCAGCAGCTTGGAGGAGCGTGGGCCCTACAATGAGCAGTTCTTC. It translates to CASSLEERGPYNEQFF.